This T cell receptor beta chain stems from a study of blood T cell repertoires in COVID-19. Study background: From the United States, Italy and Spain came samples of acute and convalescent COVID-19. PBMCs, B-cell-depleted T cells, or T cells provided the cDNA or gDNA that made up the material.

Authors' analysis steps: Amplifying reference gene primers gave estimates of nucleated cell counts. Sequencing used immunoSEQ multiplex PCR; TCRdb keeps in-frame clones, though not all of them. That table supplies the V and J calls and clone size; D and trimming were determined from the DNA. The sample lists more than 70,000 clones; more than 75% were seen once. Material for sequencing was peripheral blood. This receptor was obtained from a man in his fifties or sixties with active or convalescent COVID-19.

The CDR3 coding sequence is TGTGCCAGCAGCCATCTAGAAAACACTGAAGCTTTCTTT. The encoded protein is CASSHLENTEAFF. The chain links TRBV3-1 (or the pseudogene TRBV3-2) to TRBJ1-1; no definite D call. The length of the CDR3 is 13 residues. Germline loops: CDR1 LGHDT, CDR2 YNNKEL (reference sequence). With 3 bases removed from V and 2 bases from J, the gap between germline ends came to 7 bases.